This T cell receptor (beta chain) is drawn from a study of immune evolution from preneoplasia to lung adenocarcinoma. The V gene lost 5 bases and the J gene lost 4 bases, with 16 bases spanning the gap. The CDR3 is made up of 15 amino acids. Per the germline V gene, CDR1 is SGHTA and CDR2 is FQGTGA. Worth noting for this clone: Its cognate antigen is unknown.

Resections took place in Japan or China from about 2014 to 2017. H&E slides confirmed each diagnosis, reviewed by two pathologists independently. Macro-dissection enriched premalignant or tumor cells before nucleic acid extraction. The method was immunoSEQ multiplex PCR; TCRdb's version includes in-frame clones alone and lacks a portion of them. Here the sample spans roughly 900 clones, around 81% being singletons. Study findings and constraints: Normal lung had highest clonality; later lesions appeared denser, more diverse.

This TCR derives from a person aged 55-80 years with lung adenocarcinoma. The sample taken for sequencing was FFPE tissue from an adenomatous hyperplasia lung lesion. As for subset: atypical adenomatous hyperplasia (AAH), lung preneoplasia. V gene TRBV7-3 combines with J gene TRBJ2-3, with D perhaps matching TRBD1 (6 bases). CDR3 sequence (DNA): TGTGCCAGCAGCCGGAGAACAGGGAGCGCAGATACGCAGTATTTT. It codes for CASSRRTGSADTQYF.